Sequencing of this T cell receptor (beta chain) was carried out in a study of blood T cell repertoires in COVID-19. With V trimmed by 3 bases and J by 1 base, 3 bases remained unmatched. There are 15 residues in the CDR3. The germline V gene encodes CDR1 MGHRA and CDR2 YSYEKL. Assay: immunoSEQ multiplex PCR; the TCRdb copy retains only in-frame clones and omits some. This sample yields some 200,000 clones, of which 83% are seen a single time; approximately 4.9% belongs to the top ten. This TCR was recovered from a woman aged 45-65 years who had been exposed to COVID-19. The genes are TRBV4-1 and TRBJ2-1; 7 positions match TRBD1. Sequencing input: PBMCs or T cells enriched from blood (not recorded which). The CDR3 region has the DNA TGCGCCAGCAGCCAGGGGGACAGATCCTACAATGAGCAGTTCTTC. As protein: CASSQGDRSYNEQFF.